Included here is one T cell receptor (beta chain) sequence, with context. Its target is unknown. The naive CD8 population came from CD45RO-negative cells selected for CCR7, without terminally differentiated effector memory CD45RA+ cells. The data were taken from a study of shared clonotypes between healthy human individuals. Study conclusions and caveats: Generation probability values for non-shared clonotypes were lower than those for clonotypes shared by all four donors.

Germline loops: CDR1 MDHEN, CDR2 SYDVKM. Losses at the gene ends were 2 bases for V and 0 bases for J; bases not matched to a gene: 10. The CDR3 spans 17 residues. Every subset's genomic DNA went evenly onto several immunoSEQ plates. The assay was immunoSEQ multiplex PCR, and TCRdb's table has in-frame clones only and misses some. The sample lists about 2.1 million clones, about 92% occurring once. The sequenced sample was naive CD8+ T cells from PBMCs. V usage is TRBV28 and J usage is TRBJ2-7, with 7 nucleotides matching TRBD2. The sequence was obtained from a young man in good health. Some clones in this sample may be carry-over from other donors' samples. The DNA of the CDR3 is TGTGCCAGCAGTTTAGCTTTAGGCGGGAGTAACTCCTACGAGCAGTACTTC. As protein: CASSLALGGSNSYEQYF.